The 21 T cell receptor beta chains listed next were all sequenced from one sample in a study of OX40 agonist ivuxolimab in advanced cancers. Generated by immunoSEQ multiplex PCR, the TCRdb table keeps only in-frame clones and is missing some. The data contain some 70,000 clones, 85% to 95% of them singletons. The specimen comprised CD4+ or CD8+ T cells sorted from blood, sampled in a trial of the OX40 agonist ivuxolimab. These receptors were collected from an adult with an advanced solid tumor such as melanoma, head and neck, liver or kidney cancer.

The chain is built from TRBV6-1 and TRBJ2-7; 8 bases agree with TRBD1. V was pared by 1 base and J by 1 base, with 3 bases of the junction left unmatched. The CDR3 is made up of 15 amino acids. Germline V gene lookup returns CDR1 MNHNS and CDR2 SASEGT. The CDR3 sequence: CASSEGQGLSYEQYF. The CDR3 region has the DNA TGTGCCAGCAGTGAAGGACAGGGGCTTTCCTACGAGCAGTACTTC.

The rearrangement joins TRBV6-5 to TRBJ2-5, with D perhaps TRBD1 (6 bases). Germline V gene lookup returns CDR1 MNHEY and CDR2 SVGAGI. The CDR3 contains 14 residues. V lost 6 bases and J lost 1, with 12 bases in between. CDR3 bases: TGTGCCAGCAGAATCCCAGGGGCCCAAGAGACCCAGTACTTC. Residues: CASRIPGAQETQYF.

This chain joins TRBV6-5 and TRBJ2-7; D gene uncertain. The CDR3 extends over 12 amino acids. Germline CDR1 and CDR2: MNHEY and SVGAGI. The V end lost 5 bases, the J end lost 2 bases, and 7 bases lay between the germline ends. CDR3: CASSRIAYEQYF. The CDR3 DNA is TGTGCCAGCAGTCGCATTGCCTACGAGCAGTACTTC.

This sequence joins TRBV30 and TRBJ1-1; TRBD1 might be the D (5 bases). CDR1 and CDR2 from the germline V gene are GTSNPN and SVGIG (reference sequence). This CDR3 is built from 14 residues. V lost 4 bases and J 1 base, leaving 13 bases between the germline ends. The CDR3 protein is CAWMGGLPNTEAFF. CDR3 bases: TGTGCCTGGATGGGGGGACTTCCGAACACTGAAGCTTTCTTT.

The chain is built from TRBV23-1 and TRBJ2-1, with D tentatively TRBD1 (6 bases). TRBV23-1 is an open reading frame, and its role is uncertain. V lost 8 bases, J lost 7 bases, and 12 bases lay in between. The CDR3 is made up of 12 amino acids. CDR3 DNA: TGCGCCAGCGGGGGCGAGGGGAATGAGCAGTTCTTC. Translating it yields CASGGEGNEQFF.

V gene TRBV9 combines with J gene TRBJ1-2; D is undetermined. CDR1 is SGDLS, CDR2 YYNGEE, per germline. The CDR3 covers 15 residues. V lost 0 bases to trimming and J lost 0 bases, with 9 bases between them. The CDR3 here is CASSVATFPNYGYTF. The DNA of the CDR3 is TGTGCCAGCAGCGTAGCTACTTTCCCTAACTATGGCTACACCTTC.

V is TRBV30 and J is TRBJ1-4; D gene uncertain. Germline V gives CDR1 GTSNPN, CDR2 SVGIG (reference sequence). This CDR3 is 14 amino acids long. V lost 4 bases and J lost 4, with 13 bases in between. The chain's CDR3 is CAWIGGGVNEKLFF. The CDR3 DNA sequence: TGTGCCTGGATAGGCGGAGGAGTTAATGAAAAACTGTTTTTT.

The chain is built from TRBV5-3 and TRBJ1-5; 7 nucleotides align to TRBD1. TRBV5-3 is an open reading frame whose function is uncertain. V was clipped by 2 bases and J by 3 bases; unmatched bases: 2. The CDR3 totals 14 residues. The CDR3 reads CARSFDRVNQPQHF. CDR3 bases: TGTGCCAGAAGCTTTGACAGGGTCAATCAGCCCCAGCATTTT.

This clone was seen just once. The J gene is TRBJ2-3, the V gene TRBV11-2; D is perhaps TRBD2 (5 bases). The V gene's germline CDR1 is SGHAT and CDR2 FQNNGV. The germline V and J ends were trimmed by 2 bases and 4 bases, with 13 bases remaining between them. The CDR3 has 15 residues. CDR3 DNA sequence: TGTGCCAGCAGCTTAAAGGTGGGAGTGGCAGATACGCAGTATTTT. Residues: CASSLKVGVADTQYF.

The chain has TRBV11-2 and TRBJ2-3; 12 nucleotides agree with TRBD2. In germline, CDR1 is SGHAT, CDR2 FQNNGV. V gave up 3 bases and J gave up 0 bases; unmatched junction bases: 4. The length of the CDR3 is 17 residues. The DNA of the CDR3 is TGTGCCAGCAGCTTGTCTCTAGCGGGGGGGAGCACAGATACGCAGTATTTT. Protein sequence: CASSLSLAGGSTDTQYF.

As DNA, the CDR3 is TGTGCCAGCAGCTCGCCGGGGTTTCGGAGCCGAGGATCAGATACGCAGTATTTT. Its translation is CASSSPGFRSRGSDTQYF. The chain uses TRBV5-6 and TRBJ2-3; possible D gene TRBD2, 5 bases. The CDR3 consists of 18 residues. Germline assignment: CDR1 SGHDT and CDR2 YYEEEE. V lost 3 bases and J lost 4, with 24 bases in between. Full variable domain (outside the CDR3, taken from reference TRBV5-6 and TRBJ2-3): DAGVTQSPTHLIKTRGQQVTLRCSPKSGHDTVSWYQQALGQGPQFIFQYYEEEERQRGNFPDRFSGHQFPNYSSELNVNALLLGDSALYLCASSSPGFRSRGSDTQYFGPGTRLTVL.

The chain uses TRBV11-1 and TRBJ2-7; 7 bases are shared with TRBD2. Unmatched junction bases numbered 12, after V lost 1 base and J lost 6 bases. Per the germline V gene, CDR1 is SGHAT and CDR2 is FQDESV (reference sequence). The CDR3 runs to 16 residues. CDR3 amino acids: CASSLGGGLGLLEQYF. CDR3 nucleotide sequence: TGTGCCAGCAGCTTAGGTGGCGGACTAGGCCTCCTCGAGCAGTACTTC.

V gene TRBV4-2 combines with J gene TRBJ2-6; 12 nucleotides match TRBD2. CDR3 size: 20 residues. Germline CDR1 reads LGHNA; CDR2 reads YNFKEQ. J gave up 0 bases and V 1 base, and 7 bases lay outside the gene matches. The CDR3 nucleotides read TGTGCCAGCAGCCAAGGGGGGACTAGCGGGTCTGGCTCTGGGGCCAACGTCCTGACTTTC. Translating gives CASSQGGTSGSGSGANVLTF.

In nucleotides, the CDR3 is TGTGCCAGCAGAGGGCAGGCTAACACCGGGGAGCTGTTTTTT. This codes for CASRGQANTGELFF. V usage is TRBV7-2 and J usage is TRBJ2-2; D remains ambiguous. CDR1 and CDR2 (germline): SGHTA, FQGNSA. V shed 6 bases and J shed 2 bases, with 10 bases lying between them. The CDR3 covers 14 residues.

For this clone: An end of the junction does not agree with germline; a read error may underlie this. V and J are TRBV6-5 and TRBJ1-4; 7 bases map to TRBD1. Germline V lookup: CDR1 MNHEY, CDR2 SVGAGI. The CDR3 consists of 13 residues. DNA for the CDR3: TGTGCCAGCAGTTACCAAGAGGCCGGGACAGCCACGTTT. This sequence encodes CASSYQEAGTATF.

This sequence joins TRBV5-6 and TRBJ1-1; maybe TRBD1 (5 bases). Germline-derived CDR1 and CDR2 are SGHDT and YYEEEE. Trimming left V 5 bases short and J 3 bases short, with 14 bases between. This CDR3 contains 14 residues. DNA for the CDR3: TGTGCCAGCAGTCAGACGGGGGTTTACACTGAAGCTTTCTTT. This gives the protein CASSQTGVYTEAFF.

V gene TRBV11-3 combines with J gene TRBJ2-2; D gene unclear. V shed 4 bases and J shed 3 bases, with 12 bases lying between them. Germline V lookup: CDR1 SGHNT, CDR2 YENEEA. This CDR3 comprises 15 residues. Here the CDR3 reads CASSSARSYTGELFF. In DNA form, the CDR3 reads TGTGCCAGCAGCTCCGCGCGGTCTTACACCGGGGAGCTGTTTTTT.

V gene TRBV27 combines with J gene TRBJ2-7; D is uncertain. CDR1 is MNHEY, CDR2 SMNVEV, per germline (reference sequence). V shed 4 bases and J shed 0 bases, with 10 bases lying between them. The CDR3 is made up of 14 amino acids. The CDR3 DNA reads as TGTGCCAGCAGTTCATACGTAGGCTCCTACGAGCAGTACTTC. Translated, it gives CASSSYVGSYEQYF.

CDR3 sequence: CASSPLTGTDTQYF. CDR3 DNA sequence: TGTGCCAGCAGCCCTTTGACAGGCACAGATACGCAGTATTTT. V and J are TRBV7-6 and TRBJ2-3, with D tentatively TRBD1 (5 bases). V was clipped by 5 bases and J by 1 base, with 10 bases between them. The germline gives CDR1 SGHVS, CDR2 FNYEAQ. The CDR3 runs to 14 residues.

This chain uses TRBV28 with TRBJ2-7; unclear D gene. CDR3 length: 13 amino acids. With 5 bases removed from V and 0 bases from J, the gap between germline ends came to 8 bases. The V gene's germline CDR1 is MDHEN and CDR2 SYDVKM. CDR3 in amino acids: CASSLQFSYEQYF. The CDR3 DNA follows: TGTGCCAGCAGTCTACAGTTCTCCTACGAGCAGTACTTC.

The chain is built from TRBV5-1 and TRBJ2-7; the D gene is possibly TRBD1 (5 bases). CDR3 length: 11 amino acids. The germline V gene encodes CDR1 SGHRS and CDR2 YFSETQ. The V gene lost 4 bases and the J gene lost 6 bases, with 8 bases spanning the gap. The CDR3 sequence is CASSTDSEQYF. CDR3 nucleotides: TGCGCCAGCAGCACCGACAGCGAGCAGTACTTC.